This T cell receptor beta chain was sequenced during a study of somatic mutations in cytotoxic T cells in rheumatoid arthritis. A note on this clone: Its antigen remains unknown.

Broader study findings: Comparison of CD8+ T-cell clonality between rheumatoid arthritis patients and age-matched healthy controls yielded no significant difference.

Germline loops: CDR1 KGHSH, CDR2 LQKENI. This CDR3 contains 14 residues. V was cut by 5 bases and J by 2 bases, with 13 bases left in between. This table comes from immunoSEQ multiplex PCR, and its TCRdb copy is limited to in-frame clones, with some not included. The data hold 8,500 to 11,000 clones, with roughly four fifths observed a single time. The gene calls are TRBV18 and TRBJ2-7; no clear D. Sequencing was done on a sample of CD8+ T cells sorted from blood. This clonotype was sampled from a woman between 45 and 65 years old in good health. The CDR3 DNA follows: TGTGCCAGCTCAGAACTCGAAATAGCCTACGAGCAGTACTTC. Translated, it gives CASSELEIAYEQYF.